These 22 T cell receptor beta chains originate from one sample sequenced in a study of post-analysis software for immune sequencing data. General study results and limits: Relative to controls, patients had five TRBV segments at higher frequency, with TRBV5-6, TRBV5-1 and TRBV20-1 among these.

No antigens are known for them. Unique molecular identifiers were carried by the TCR beta cDNA libraries. TCRdb analysed the PCR reads with MiXCR anew, one entry per CDR3 protein. The sample gives about 820,000 distinct CDR3 sequences, roughly 50% of which show up once; 4.6% is in the top ten. Sequencing used blood. Receptor source: a girl between 10 and 17 years old with multiple sclerosis.

The J gene is TRBJ2-1, the V gene TRBV7-3; perhaps TRBD1 as D (6 bases). The CDR3 is 14 amino acids. V was cut by 5 bases and J by 6 bases, with 14 bases left in between. Per the germline V gene, CDR1 is SGHTA and CDR2 is FQGTGA. CDR3: CASSAPGGANEQFF. The CDR3 DNA is TGTGCCAGCAGCGCCCCTGGGGGCGCCAATGAGCAGTTCTTC.

This rearrangement joins TRBV29-1 to TRBJ2-7; tentatively, D is TRBD1 (6 bases). Germline V gene data show CDR1 as SQVTM and CDR2 as ANQGSEA. Trimming cost V 4 bases and J 1 base, with 8 bases left between them. The length of the CDR3 is 12 residues. As DNA, the CDR3 is TGCAGCGTTGCAACAGGGTCCTACGAGCAGTACTTC. Translating it yields CSVATGSYEQYF.

The J gene is TRBJ2-7, the V gene TRBV7-9, with 9 positions matching TRBD2. The V gene's germline CDR1 is SEHNR and CDR2 FQNEAQ (reference sequence). This CDR3 contains 14 residues. V gave up 5 bases and J gave up 5 bases; unmatched junction bases: 7. The DNA of the CDR3 is TGTGCCAGCAGCCCGGTGGCTAGCGGGAACGAGCAGTACTTC. This codes for CASSPVASGNEQYF.

This clonotype was found a few times. The genes are TRBV4-1 and TRBJ2-7; possibly TRBD1 or TRBD2 for D (6 bases each). CDR1 MGHRA and CDR2 YSYEKL come from the germline V gene. The CDR3 length is 15 residues. Between the trimmed V and J ends, which lost 4 bases and 2 bases, there was a span of 15 bases. As DNA, the CDR3 is TGCGCCAGCAGCCCCCAAGGCGGGACAACCTACGAGCAGTACTTC. It is translated as CASSPQGGTTYEQYF.

This chain joins TRBV5-1 and TRBJ1-6; 8 bases fit TRBD1. CDR1 is SGHRS and CDR2 is YFSETQ in the germline V gene. The J segment lost 6 bases and the V segment lost 4 bases, leaving 3 bases of the junction unmatched. There are 14 residues in the CDR3. CDR3 DNA sequence: TGCGCCAGCAGCCGGGACAGGACTAATTCACCCCTCCACTTT. It specifies CASSRDRTNSPLHF.

V is TRBV5-1 and J is TRBJ2-7; 10 nucleotides line up with TRBD2. The length of the CDR3 is 17 residues. Looked up from germline, CDR1 is SGHRS and CDR2 is YFSETQ. With 0 bases clipped from V and 0 bases from J, the junction kept 6 bases outside the gene matches. The chain's CDR3 is CASSLELAGPSSYEQYF. For the CDR3, the DNA is TGCGCCAGCAGCTTGGAACTAGCGGGACCCAGCTCCTACGAGCAGTACTTC.

This clonotype was picked up a small number of times. V and J are TRBV5-5 and TRBJ2-1; 7 nucleotides align to TRBD2. Losses at the gene ends were 0 bases for V and 8 bases for J; bases not matched to a gene: 8. Germline V CDR1 and CDR2: SGHKS, YYEKEE (reference sequence). This CDR3 has 15 amino acids. The CDR3 sequence: CASSLAWGGHDEQFF. The CDR3 bases are TGTGCCAGCAGCTTGGCCTGGGGGGGTCACGATGAGCAGTTCTTC. The full variable domain, completed using reference TRBV5-5 and TRBJ2-1, is DAGVTQSPTHLIKTRGQQVTLRCSPISGHKSVSWYQQVLGQGPQFIFQYYEKEERGRGNFPDRFSARQFPNYSSELNVNALLLGDSALYLCASSLAWGGHDEQFFGPGTRLTVL.

In this sample, this clonotype turned up a few times. V usage is TRBV12-3 or TRBV12-4 and J usage is TRBJ2-7; a weak D match, TRBD1 (5 bases). V was cut by 4 bases and J by 6 bases, with 7 bases left in between. The CDR3 sequence is 11 residues long. CDR3 in amino acids: CASSSTGEQYF. CDR3 nucleotides: TGTGCCAGCAGTTCTACAGGCGAGCAGTACTTC.

This chain links TRBV10-3 with TRBJ1-1; 9 positions agree with TRBD1. The germline V gene encodes CDR1 ENHRY and CDR2 SYGVKD. This CDR3 spans 14 amino acids. Unmatched junction bases numbered 6, after V lost 6 bases and J lost 4 bases. The CDR3: CAIRRTGDTTEAFF. The CDR3 DNA reads as TGTGCCATCAGACGGACAGGGGACACCACTGAAGCTTTCTTT.

The chain uses TRBV5-1 and TRBJ2-7, with 7 bases fitting TRBD2. The CDR3 covers 16 residues. Germline V lookup: CDR1 SGHRS, CDR2 YFSETQ. Germline trimming cut 3 bases from V and 2 bases from J; bases unmatched to any gene: 11. CDR3 sequence: CASSWGGTGAAYEQYF. In nucleotides, the CDR3 is TGCGCCAGCAGCTGGGGGGGGACGGGAGCGGCCTACGAGCAGTACTTC.

The V call is TRBV11-2, the J call TRBJ2-5; no definite D call. CDR1 and CDR2 from the germline V gene are SGHAT and FQNNGV. V dropped 4 bases and J dropped 2 bases, with 14 bases sitting between them. The CDR3 totals 15 residues. The CDR3 loop is CASSSPFDLQETQYF. CDR3 DNA: TGTGCCAGCAGCTCCCCCTTCGACCTACAAGAGACCCAGTACTTC.

V is TRBV6-5 and J is TRBJ2-5; TRBD1 matches 7 bases. The germline gives CDR1 MNHEY, CDR2 SVGAGI. CDR3 size: 14 residues. V shed 5 bases, J shed 2 bases, and the junction held 5 bases outside the gene matches. As DNA, the CDR3 is TGTGCCAGCAGTAAGGGACAGACACAAGAGACCCAGTACTTC. Amino acid sequence: CASSKGQTQETQYF.

The chain employs TRBV5-1 and TRBJ2-7; TRBD2 is a possible D gene (6 bases). The germline V gene encodes CDR1 SGHRS and CDR2 YFSETQ. The CDR3 has 15 residues. V lost 2 bases, J lost 3 bases, and 15 bases lay in between. Here the CDR3 reads CASSFQAGSGYEQYF. The CDR3 DNA reads TGCGCCAGCAGCTTCCAGGCGGGGTCGGGCTACGAGCAGTACTTC.

V is TRBV5-8 and J is TRBJ2-7; 8 nucleotides match TRBD1. CDR1 and CDR2 (germline): SGHTS, YDEGEE. After removal of 0 bases from V and 3 bases from J, the junction contained 14 bases not matched to a gene. The CDR3 has 18 amino acids. CDR3 nucleotide sequence: TGTGCCAGCAGCTTGGCCCCTCCGGACAGGGCCCTACTCTACGAGCAGTACTTC. This translates into CASSLAPPDRALLYEQYF.

The chain joins TRBV5-1 to TRBJ2-1, with 8 bases fitting TRBD2. CDR1 SGHRS and CDR2 YFSETQ come from the germline V gene. Trimming cost V 3 bases and J 5 bases; bases outside gene matches: 7. This CDR3 has 15 amino acids. CDR3 residues: CASSSRSGTDNEQFF. The CDR3 DNA sequence: TGCGCCAGCAGCTCACGTAGCGGGACCGACAATGAGCAGTTCTTC.

The chain recombines TRBV7-6 with TRBJ2-5, with D unclear. The end of the DNA fits TRBJ2-7 better, so the J call may be wrong. CDR1 is SGHVS, CDR2 FNYEAQ, per germline. This CDR3 has 13 amino acids. For the CDR3, the DNA is TGTGCCAGCAGCTCCCCTATGCCCTACGAGCAGTACTTC. It is translated as CASSSPMPYEQYF.

This clonotype was observed a few times. The rearrangement uses TRBV20-1 and TRBJ1-2; D gene unclear. The CDR3 extends over 11 amino acids. Trimming stripped 6 bases from V and 4 bases from J, with 9 bases between. The germline CDR1 and CDR2 sequences are DFQATT and SNEGSKA (reference sequence). In DNA form, the CDR3 reads TGCAGTGCGGCTGGGGTCTATGGCTACACCTTC. It translates to CSAAGVYGYTF.

This chain uses TRBV5-6 with TRBJ1-1; 7 positions match TRBD1. The ends lost 4 bases at V and 8 bases at J; junction bases unmatched: 5. This CDR3 comprises 12 residues. The germline V gene encodes CDR1 SGHDT and CDR2 YYEEEE. The CDR3 DNA sequence: TGTGCCAGCAGCCCGACAGGGACAGAAGCTTTCTTT. It specifies CASSPTGTEAFF.

The V call is TRBV27, the J call TRBJ1-5; D is ambiguous. Trimming took 6 bases from V and 11 from J, leaving 23 bases between them. Germline V gene data show CDR1 as MNHEY and CDR2 as SMNVEV (reference sequence). The CDR3 has 15 amino acids. The CDR3: CASSLEPHKESAQHF. The CDR3 DNA is TGTGCCAGCAGCCTAGAGCCCCACAAGGAATCAGCCCAGCATTTT.

V and J are TRBV25-1 and TRBJ1-1, with D uncertain. V lost 1 base, J lost 1 base, and 7 bases lay in between. The CDR3 totals 14 residues. Germline lookup yields CDR1 MGHDK and CDR2 SYGVNS. CDR3 DNA: TGTGCCAGCAGTGAATCCGGAGGGAACACTGAAGCTTTCTTT. Translating gives CASSESGGNTEAFF.

V is TRBV5-1 and J is TRBJ1-2; 9 bases are a match to TRBD1. CDR1 and CDR2 (germline): SGHRS, YFSETQ. V shed 5 bases, J shed 4 bases, and the junction held 9 bases outside the gene matches. There are 15 residues in the CDR3. CDR3 region: CASRRDRDGFYGYTF. Here the CDR3 DNA reads TGCGCCAGCAGGCGGGACAGGGATGGATTCTATGGCTACACCTTC.

This rearrangement joins TRBV20-1 to TRBJ2-3; 12 bases line up with TRBD2. This CDR3 contains 15 residues. V dropped 6 bases and J dropped 5; count of bases not matched to a gene: 9. Germline V gene data show CDR1 as DFQATT and CDR2 as SNEGSKA (reference sequence). The CDR3 sequence is CSAGRLAGVGDTQYF. In nucleotides, the CDR3 is TGCAGTGCCGGACGACTAGCGGGAGTTGGAGATACGCAGTATTTT.